One sample yielded the 10 T cell receptor beta chains listed below, sequenced in a study of early stage breast cancer tumors. Clones were sequenced by immunoSEQ multiplex PCR, and TCRdb holds only the in-frame ones, with some missing. In the table there are about 34,000 clones, just under 75% of which are singletons. Sequencing input: breast tumor tissue. These receptors all stem from a person aged 25 to 39 with breast cancer.

The chain uses TRBV10-3 and TRBJ1-2, with a possible D match to TRBD1 (6 bases). The germline V and J ends were trimmed by 3 bases and 7 bases, with 30 bases remaining between them. Germline loops: CDR1 ENHRY, CDR2 SYGVKD. This CDR3 contains 19 residues. CDR3 bases: TGTGCCATCAGTGACCTTTTGGGTTTGTCCGACAGGCAGAACGGTGGCTACACCTTC. Its translation is CAISDLLGLSDRQNGGYTF.

The rearrangement uses TRBV6-1 and TRBJ2-7; D is unclear. The germline gives CDR1 MNHNS, CDR2 SASEGT. CDR3 size: 15 residues. V was clipped by 2 bases and J by 5 bases, with 16 bases between them. In DNA form, the CDR3 reads TGTGCCAGCAGTGAAATGAGTCGGTCCACTCACGAGCAGTACTTC. Protein: CASSEMSRSTHEQYF.

V usage is TRBV5-6 and J usage is TRBJ2-3, with 7 nucleotides matching TRBD2. Germline CDR1 and CDR2: SGHDT and YYEEEE. V gave up 0 bases and J gave up 1 base; unmatched junction bases: 2. The CDR3 has 15 residues. The CDR3 DNA reads TGTGCCAGCAGCTTGGCCCTAGCGGGCACAGATACGCAGTATTTT. Its protein is CASSLALAGTDTQYF.

The genes are TRBV29-1 and TRBJ2-1; no firm D call. Trimming removed 7 bases from V and 8 bases from J, with 9 bases in between. The germline V gene has CDR1 SQVTM and CDR2 ANQGSEA. CDR3 length: 10 residues. The CDR3 sequence is CSGGYDEQFF. The CDR3 bases are TGCAGCGGTGGGTATGATGAGCAGTTCTTC.

This clone was counted a single time. The rearrangement joins TRBV6-6 to TRBJ2-1; 7 bases match TRBD1. The junction had 6 bases not matched to a gene; V was cut back by 6 bases and J by 10 bases. Germline V gives CDR1 MNHNY, CDR2 SVGAGI (reference sequence). This CDR3 contains 12 residues. DNA of the CDR3: TGTGCCAGCAGGGGGGACAGTTTGGAGCAGTTCTTC. Its translation: CASRGDSLEQFF.

The chain joins TRBV7-9 to TRBJ1-1, with TRBD1 matching 11 bases. The CDR3 consists of 17 residues. The V segment lost 3 bases and the J segment 3 bases; nucleotides outside the gene matches: 9. Germline values: CDR1 SEHNR, CDR2 FQNEAQ (reference sequence). The CDR3 DNA reads TGTGCCAGCAGCTTTATTTGGACAGGGGGCGCGGACACTGAAGCTTTCTTT. It yields the protein CASSFIWTGGADTEAFF.

V gene TRBV7-8 combines with J gene TRBJ1-2; D not certain. Germline loops: CDR1 SGHVS, CDR2 FQNEAQ. V was shortened by 4 bases and J by 1 base, with 10 bases between the two germline ends. This CDR3 region has 14 residues. The CDR3 here is CASSYSGRNYGYTF. CDR3 sequence (DNA): TGTGCCAGCAGCTACTCTGGGCGTAACTATGGCTACACCTTC.

This clone appeared a few times. The chain employs TRBV18 and TRBJ2-7; no definite D call. Germline CDR1 is KGHSH and CDR2 is LQKENI. Deletions cut 4 bases from V and 1 base from J, with 11 bases between. The CDR3 consists of 14 residues. The CDR3 sequence: CASSQEGQSYEQYF. The CDR3 DNA reads TGTGCCAGCTCACAGGAAGGCCAGTCCTACGAGCAGTACTTC. The full variable domain, its missing parts supplied by reference TRBV18 and TRBJ2-7, is NAGVMQNPRHLVRRRGQEARLRCSPMKGHSHVYWYRQLPEEGLKFMVYLQKENIIDESGMPKERFSAEFPKEGPSILRIQQVVRGDSAAYFCASSQEGQSYEQYFGPGTRLTVT.

Notes on this clone: One end of the junction does not line up with germline, which may come from a read error. V gene TRBV19 combines with J gene TRBJ1-1; perhaps TRBD1 as D (5 bases). The length of the CDR3 is 16 residues. Germline V lookup: CDR1 LNHDA, CDR2 SQIVND (reference sequence). The CDR3 nucleotides are TGTGCCAGCAGTATAGCGGCAGGGCGTATGAACACTGAAGCTTTCTTT. This translates into CASSIAAGRMNTEAFF.

The rearrangement joins TRBV16 to TRBJ2-3; 13 bases are shared with TRBD2. V lost 7 bases, J lost 5 bases, and 9 bases stayed unmatched. This CDR3 is built from 16 residues. The germline V gene encodes CDR1 KGHSY and CDR2 FQNENV. CDR3: CASNDGLAGVEDTQYF. For the CDR3, the DNA is TGTGCCAGCAATGACGGACTAGCGGGAGTAGAAGATACGCAGTATTTT.